The following is a TCR beta chain sequence with its context. Its cognate antigen is unknown. Study results and limitations: Tumor-infiltrating Treg TCR alpha and beta sequences overlapped most with tumor naive CD4+ T cells, then blood naive. Larger-cohort validation covered only one TCR beta V-J rearrangement.

The memory fraction was CD4+CD45RO+CD25- cells. Trimming left V 6 bases short and J 2 bases short, with 17 bases between. CDR1 and CDR2 from the germline V gene are DFQATT and SNEGSKA (reference sequence). This CDR3 region has 15 residues. Full-length variable regions came from constant-region reverse primers plus semi-nested Nested Universal Primer A PCR. One entry per CDR3 protein, called by TCRdb with MiXCR from the 5' RACE reads. The sample gives around 5,900 distinct CDR3 sequences, 69% of which show up once; around 4% is in the top ten. The chain employs TRBV20-1 and TRBJ1-5, with D perhaps TRBD1 (6 bases). The source is a female donor with breast cancer. The sequencing input was memory CD4+ T cells sorted from a lymph node. Subset given: memory CD4+ T cells, CD4+CD45RO+CD25-. This chain's CDR3 is CSALEGGAGNQPQHF. The DNA of the CDR3 is TGCAGTGCCCTGGAGGGGGGGGCTGGCAATCAGCCCCAGCATTTT.